The source of this TCR beta chain is a study of T cells in Graves' hyperthyroidism and ophthalmopathy (dated by TCRdb to about 2019). About the full investigation: Peripheral blood samples were taken at the time of initial diagnosis, prior to any treatment. The paper reports TCR Vbeta CDR3 sequencing of 130 to 150 peripheral blood samples: around 45 ophthalmopathy, around 80 hyperthyroidism and approximately 17 progressor patients. In about 6 Graves' hyperthyroidism patients, the study also compared T-cell repertoires from thyroid tissue with T-cell repertoires from blood. Prospective prediction of ophthalmopathy was tested in an independent validation cohort of 18 to 20 hyperthyroidism patients and 17 patients who later progressed to ophthalmopathy. After sampling, hyperthyroidism patients received methimazole starting at 30 mg daily, and ophthalmopathy patients received high-dose intravenous methylprednisolone. For training and testing, the 100 or so patients in the discovery cohort were randomly divided in a 7:3 ratio. To identify TCR V-J signatures that set the groups apart, the researchers used a discovery cohort of approximately 98 patients, made up of roughly 45 with Graves' ophthalmopathy and 57 with stable Graves' hyperthyroidism.

Moderately to severely active disease, a Clinical Activity Score of at least 3, a NOSPECS grade of at least 4, and a duration under 3 months were present in ophthalmopathy patients. Exclusion was applied to patients with uncontrolled infections, other autoimmune diseases, pregnancy or lactation. Diagnoses were based on clinical symptoms, serum thyroxine and TRAb, thyroid ultrasound and orbital computed tomography. PBMCs were separated from roughly 10 ml of fresh peripheral blood using Ficoll-Paque density gradient centrifugation. Total RNA was extracted with Trizol reagent, and quality was checked on an Agilent 2100 Bioanalyzer. From the cysteine through the phenylalanine, the CDR3 covers 12 amino acids. Here the CDR3 DNA is all that survives: 36 bases in frame from base 1. V lost 4 bases and J lost 4 bases; the stretch between them is 8 bases long. CDR1 and CDR2 were assigned from the germline V gene as SGHRS and YFSETQ.

The TCR beta CDR3 regions were amplified from RNA transcripts. A first-round RT-PCR of the TCR CDR3 used the HTBI primer set with the Qiagen OneStep RT-PCR kit. Libraries were constructed in a second round of multiplex PCR, after which size selection and purification were performed. Libraries were sequenced paired-end with 100 bp reads on an Illumina HiSeq2000. In the source study's methods: SOAPnuke was used to process the raw data, throwing out any read that contained adapters or uncalled bases, had a mean Phred below 15, or lacked an exact constant-primer or identifier match. COPE v1.2.5 was used to merge the high-quality paired reads, and each unique nucleotide sequence was defined as a clonotype. MiTCR v1.1 was used to align the clonotypes against IMGT TRBV, TRBD and TRBJ reference segments. The analysis was restricted to V-J combinations with a frequency above 0.0001, which together covered 98% to 99.2% of the repertoires. The TCS score was defined as the ratio of F50 (clonal expansion) to E x V (chaos), calculated using BLOSUM62-based TCRdist between CDR3 peptides within each V-J. Welch's t-statistics and random forest reduced 500 to 650 V-J features to about 13, which were used in a naive Bayes classifier (R e1071). Starting from the raw public reads, TCRdb applied fastp trimming at Q25, assembled clones with MiXCR and retained in-frame beta chains. Rows with one shared CDR3 protein collapse into an entry with the most common genes and DNA. What appears here as the V and J calls and clone size reflects TCRdb's work, not the paper's. The table for this sample lists approximately 570,000 distinct CDR3 sequences; around 20% of them were counted only once. In total, the top ten clones hold over 45% of the sample.

This clonotype has just one count. It has no known antigen specificity. Base quality data are lacking; no much larger clone is found one base away. One read is thin evidence. General conclusions and limits of the study: In cross-validation, a model built on a 13 V-J signature told ophthalmopathy apart from stable hyperthyroidism with approximately 90% sensitivity and about 81% specificity, and in testing the same model reached 80%/75%. No statistical method was used to fix the sample size in advance, and group allocation was not hidden from the investigators. In validation, progression to ophthalmopathy was predicted by the model with around 70% sensitivity and roughly 72% specificity, a median of roughly 6.4 months before onset. Most expanded thyroid clonotypes (frequency above 0.001) were also detected in blood, suggesting blood repertoires may reflect thyroid immune responses.

The clonotype comes from a man in his forties with Graves' ophthalmopathy. Recombination connected TRBV5-1 to TRBJ2-5; the D segment cannot be called with confidence. Sequenced input: blood. The CDR3 region has the sequence CASSGVPETQYF. The nucleotides are TGCGCCAGCAGCGGTGTCCCAGAGACCCAGTACTTC.